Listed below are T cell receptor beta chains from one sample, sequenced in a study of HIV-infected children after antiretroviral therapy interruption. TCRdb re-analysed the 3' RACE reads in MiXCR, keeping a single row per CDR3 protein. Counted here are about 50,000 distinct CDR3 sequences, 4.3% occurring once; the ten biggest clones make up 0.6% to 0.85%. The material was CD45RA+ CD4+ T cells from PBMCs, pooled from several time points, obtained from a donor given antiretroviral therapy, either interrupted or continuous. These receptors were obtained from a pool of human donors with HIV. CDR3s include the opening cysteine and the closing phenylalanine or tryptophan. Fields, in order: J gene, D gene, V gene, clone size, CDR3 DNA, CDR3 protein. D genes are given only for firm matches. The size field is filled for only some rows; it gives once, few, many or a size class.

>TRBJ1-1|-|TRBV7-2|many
TGTGCCAGCAGCTTAGCAACAGGCGGGGACACTGAAGCTTTCTTT
CASSLATGGDTEAFF
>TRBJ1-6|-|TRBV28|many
TGTGCCAGCAGACTAGGCGGATCAAATTCACCCCTCCACTTT
CASRLGGSNSPLHF
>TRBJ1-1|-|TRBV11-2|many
TGTGCCAGCAGCTTCGGGACGGATAGGACTGAAGCTTTCTTT
CASSFGTDRTEAFF
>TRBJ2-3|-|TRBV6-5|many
TGTGCCAGCAGCCGAACATTAAACACAGATACGCAGTATTTT
CASSRTLNTDTQYF
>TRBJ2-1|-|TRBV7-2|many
TGTGCCAGCAGCCGGGACAACGCACAGGGGCAGTTCTTC
CASSRDNAQGQFF
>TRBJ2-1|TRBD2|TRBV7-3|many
TGTGCCAGCAGCCCAACTAGCGGGGGGACCAATGAGCAGTTCTTC
CASSPTSGGTNEQFF
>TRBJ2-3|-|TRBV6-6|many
TGTGCCAGCAGTTACGTTCCCTCCACAGATACGCAGTATTTT
CASSYVPSTDTQYF
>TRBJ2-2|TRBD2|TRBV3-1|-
TGTGCCAGCAAAGAAGCGGGGTGGACCGGGGAGCTGTTTTTT
CASKEAGWTGELFF
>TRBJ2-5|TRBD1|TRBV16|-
TGTGCCAGCAGCCTGACAGGGGGAGAAGAGACCCAGTACTTC
CASSLTGGEETQYF
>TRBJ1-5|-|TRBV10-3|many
TGTGCCATCAGTGAGTCGACGGGGGGGAAGGGATCCCAGCATTTT
CAISESTGGKGSQHF
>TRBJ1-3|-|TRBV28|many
TGTGCCAGCAGTTCGGGGGCCCTCCTTGGGAACACCATATATTTT
CASSSGALLGNTIYF
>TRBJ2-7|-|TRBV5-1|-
TGCGCCAGCAGCCTCCGGGACCTTCCCGAGCAGTACTTC
CASSLRDLPEQYF
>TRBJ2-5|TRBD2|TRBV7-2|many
TGTGCCAGCAGCAGGACTAGCGGGGTACAAGAGACCCAGTACTTC
CASSRTSGVQETQYF
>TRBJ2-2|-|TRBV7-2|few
TGTGCCAGCAGCTTAGAAGTCCGGGAGCTGTTTTTT
CASSLEVRELFF
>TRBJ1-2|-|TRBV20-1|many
TGCAGTGCTAGAGAGGGGGTGAATAACTATGGCTACACCTTC
CSAREGVNNYGYTF
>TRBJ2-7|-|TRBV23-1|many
TGCGCCAGCAGTCATCCCCGGGGCTACGAGCAGTACTTC
CASSHPRGYEQYF
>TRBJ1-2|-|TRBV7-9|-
TGTGCCAGCAGCTTAGGGCCAGACGTAACCTCTAACTATGGCTACACCTTC
CASSLGPDVTSNYGYTF
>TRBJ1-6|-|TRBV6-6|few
TGTGCCAGCAGTTTGTCCGGACAAAATAATTCACCCCTCCACTTT
CASSLSGQNNSPLHF
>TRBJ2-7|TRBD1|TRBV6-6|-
TGTGCCAGCAGCGACACAGGGGCACCTTCTTACTACGAGCAGTACTTC
CASSDTGAPSYYEQYF
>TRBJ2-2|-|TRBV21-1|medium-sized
TGTGCCAGCAGCATTACGGGACACTCCAAAACGGACACCGGGGAGCTGTTTTTT
CASSITGHSKTDTGELFF
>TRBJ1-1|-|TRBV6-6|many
TGTGCCAGCATTAGGGTGCAGGACACTGAAGCTTTCTTT
CASIRVQDTEAFF
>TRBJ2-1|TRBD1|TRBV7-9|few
TGTGCCAGCAGCCCCTACGGGGGACAGGCAAGGGATGAGCAGTTCTTC
CASSPYGGQARDEQFF
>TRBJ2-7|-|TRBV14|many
TGTGCCAGCAGCCAAGAACGTATAGACAGCACCGTAGACGAGCAGTACTTC
CASSQERIDSTVDEQYF
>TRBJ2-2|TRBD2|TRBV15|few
TGTGCCACCAGCAAGCGGGGGCCCCCCGGGGAGCTGTTTTTT
CATSKRGPPGELFF
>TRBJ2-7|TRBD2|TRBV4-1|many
TGCGCCAGCAGCCAAAGGGGACTAGCGGGGGGTCCCTCCTACGAGCAGTACTTC
CASSQRGLAGGPSYEQYF
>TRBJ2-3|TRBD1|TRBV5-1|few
TGCGCCAGCAGCTGGACAGGGGACACAGATACGCAGTATTTT
CASSWTGDTDTQYF
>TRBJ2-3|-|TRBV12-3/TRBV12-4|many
TGTGCCAGCAGTTTTCAGGGATTCGATACGCAGTATTTT
CASSFQGFDTQYF
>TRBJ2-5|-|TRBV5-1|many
TGCGCCAGCAGCTCGGGGACACTCATATCAGAGACCCAGTACTTC
CASSSGTLISETQYF
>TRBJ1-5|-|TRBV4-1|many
TGCGCCAGCAGCCAAAAACAGGGTACAGGCAATCAGCCCCAGCATTTT
CASSQKQGTGNQPQHF
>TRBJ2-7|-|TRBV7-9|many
TGTGCCAGCAGCTTGCCGGGGATCTCCTACGAGCAGTACTTC
CASSLPGISYEQYF
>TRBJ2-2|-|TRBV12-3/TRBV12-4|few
TGTGCCAGCAACTATCAACAACCTTACACCGGGGAGCTGTTTTTT
CASNYQQPYTGELFF
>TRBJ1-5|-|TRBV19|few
TGTGCCAGTAGTATGAACGGCAATCAGCCCCAGCATTTT
CASSMNGNQPQHF
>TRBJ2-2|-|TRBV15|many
TGTGCCACCAGCAGCAGGGCGGGGCTGGCCGGGGAGCTGTTTTTT
CATSSRAGLAGELFF
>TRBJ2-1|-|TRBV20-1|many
TGCAGTGCTAGGGTACGGAGGTCCTACAATGAGCAGTTCTTC
CSARVRRSYNEQFF
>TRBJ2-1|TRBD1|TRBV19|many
TGTGCCAGTAGTATAGTGCCCTCTCCTTCCGACAGGGGGTTGTACAATGAGCAGTTCTTC
CASSIVPSPSDRGLYNEQFF
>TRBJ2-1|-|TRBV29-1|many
TGCAGCGTTGAAGAATCCGCTTTTTTTTCCTACAATGAGCAGTTCTTC
CSVEESAFFSYNEQFF
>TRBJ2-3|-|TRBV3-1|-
TGTGCCAGCAGCCTCGGAGGTGAGACCTCCCGATTGTATTTT
CASSLGGETSRLYF
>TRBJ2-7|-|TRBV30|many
TGTGCCTGGAGTGTAGGAGTTTACGAGCAGTACTTC
CAWSVGVYEQYF
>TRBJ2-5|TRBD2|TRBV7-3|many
TGTGCCAGCAGCCCGGGACTAGCGGGGGCAGAGACCCAGTACTTC
CASSPGLAGAETQYF
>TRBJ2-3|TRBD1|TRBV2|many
TGTGCCAGCAGTGAAGCGACAGGGTTTTCGGATACGCAGTATTTT
CASSEATGFSDTQYF
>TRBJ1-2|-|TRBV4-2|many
TGTGCCAGCAGCCCCGAACAGGGAACAAGACACTATGGCTACACCTTC
CASSPEQGTRHYGYTF
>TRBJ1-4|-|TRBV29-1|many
TGCAGCGTTACCGGTGGCCATGAAAAACTGTTTTTT
CSVTGGHEKLFF